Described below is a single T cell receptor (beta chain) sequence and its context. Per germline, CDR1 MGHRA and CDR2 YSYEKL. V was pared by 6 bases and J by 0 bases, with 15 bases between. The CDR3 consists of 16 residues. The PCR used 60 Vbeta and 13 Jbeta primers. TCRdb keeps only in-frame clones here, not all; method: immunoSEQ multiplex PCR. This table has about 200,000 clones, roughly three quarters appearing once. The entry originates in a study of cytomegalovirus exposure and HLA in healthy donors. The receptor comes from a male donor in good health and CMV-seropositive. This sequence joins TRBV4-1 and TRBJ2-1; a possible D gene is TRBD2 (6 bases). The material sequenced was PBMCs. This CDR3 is CASRPSEGHSYNEQFF. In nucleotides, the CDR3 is TGCGCCAGCAGGCCCTCGGAGGGCCACTCCTACAATGAGCAGTTCTTC.